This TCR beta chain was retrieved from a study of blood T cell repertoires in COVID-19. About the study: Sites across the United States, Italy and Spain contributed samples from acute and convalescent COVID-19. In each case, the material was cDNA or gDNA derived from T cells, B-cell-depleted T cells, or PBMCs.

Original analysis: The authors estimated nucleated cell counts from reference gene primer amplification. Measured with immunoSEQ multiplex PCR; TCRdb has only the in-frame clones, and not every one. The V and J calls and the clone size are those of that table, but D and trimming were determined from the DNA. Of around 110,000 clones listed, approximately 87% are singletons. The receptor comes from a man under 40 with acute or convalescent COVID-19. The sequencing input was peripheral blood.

The chain's CDR3 is CASSPTSLNIQYF. CDR3 DNA: TGTGCCAGCAGTCCTACTAGTTTAAACATTCAGTACTTC. The chain carries TRBV12-3 or TRBV12-4 and TRBJ2-4; perhaps TRBD2 as D (5 bases). The CDR3 has 13 residues. Trimming removed 5 bases from V and 6 bases from J, with 11 bases in between.